This is a list of T cell receptor beta chains from one sample in a study of CD8+ T cells in alopecia areata. Method: immunoSEQ multiplex PCR; TCRdb's copy keeps in-frame clones and lacks some. The repertoire holds approximately 65,000 clones, 40% to 55% seen once, with roughly 22% in the top ten. The specimen comprised CD8+ T cells sorted from blood, sampled between weeks 36 and 40, from a patient treated with tofacitinib. All receptors come from a human donor with alopecia areata. The CDR3 runs from the conserved cysteine through the conserved F or W. Fields, in order: D gene, J gene, clone size, V gene, CDR3 protein, CDR3 DNA. D genes are given only for firm matches. Not every row has a clone size; where given, it reads once, few, many or a size class.

>-|TRBJ2-7|-|TRBV6-5
CASSYARDPTWEQYF
TGTGCCAGCAGTTATGCCCGGGATCCAACCTGGGAGCAGTACTTC
>-|TRBJ1-2|-|TRBV29-1
CSVREGESTF
TGCAGCGTTCGGGAGGGGGAAAGCACCTTC
>-|TRBJ2-2|-|TRBV19
CASSDETHTGELFF
TGTGCCAGTAGTGATGAGACACACACCGGGGAGCTGTTTTTT
>TRBD2|TRBJ2-1|few|TRBV6-4
CASSVLAGGPYNEQFF
TGTGCCAGCAGTGTTTTAGCGGGAGGGCCCTACAATGAGCAGTTCTTC
>TRBD2|TRBJ2-6|few|TRBV29-1
CSVLERGAGANVLTF
TGCAGCGTATTGGAGCGGGGGGCTGGGGCCAACGTCCTGACTTTC
>TRBD1|TRBJ2-7|-|TRBV7-2
CASSSRDRDSYEQYF
TGTGCCAGCAGCTCCCGGGACAGGGATTCCTACGAGCAGTACTTC
>TRBD1|TRBJ2-2|-|TRBV5-1
CASSRGTGGTGELFF
TGCGCCAGCAGCCGCGGGACAGGAGGCACCGGGGAGCTGTTTTTT
>-|TRBJ2-7|once|TRBV7-8
CASSPLPYEQYF
TGTGCCAGCAGCCCCCTTCCCTACGAGCAGTACTTC
>-|TRBJ1-2|-|TRBV6-5
CASSYSTGRDYGYTF
TGTGCCAGCAGTTACTCTACGGGGAGGGACTATGGCTACACCTTC
>-|TRBJ1-1|-|TRBV29-1
CSVDSGRPYSEAFF
TGCAGCGTTGACTCCGGGCGACCCTATTCCGAAGCTTTCTTT
>-|TRBJ2-7|few|TRBV18
CASSPGRPSYEQYF
TGTGCCAGCTCACCAGGCCGTCCCTCCTACGAGCAGTACTTC
>TRBD2|TRBJ2-2|-|TRBV29-1
CSVGREERLGGELFF
TGCAGCGTTGGCCGGGAGGAGCGGCTTGGCGGGGAGCTGTTTTTT
>-|TRBJ2-1|-|TRBV29-1
CSVDGGIYNEQFF
TGCAGCGTTGATGGCGGGATCTACAATGAGCAGTTCTTC
>TRBD1|TRBJ2-5|-|TRBV29-1
CSVEGVRGRGETQYF
TGCAGCGTTGAGGGCGTCAGGGGGCGCGGGGAGACCCAGTACTTC
>-|TRBJ2-7|-|TRBV27
CASSFSPGDYEQYF
TGTGCCAGCAGTTTCTCCCCCGGGGACTACGAGCAGTACTTC